The 13 T cell receptor beta chains below were found in one sample sequenced in a study of T cell repertoires in cytomegalovirus infection (dated by TCRdb to 2018 to 2020). This specimen's treatment or condition label, interpreted: in vitro stimulation with specific CMV peptide epitopes to enrich CMV-specific T cells. TCRdb records Illumina HiSeq 1500 as the sequencer. The public sequencing data were trimmed at Q25 with fastp and processed into clonotypes with MiXCR by TCRdb, which kept only in-frame beta chains. A single entry per CDR3 protein holds the most common genes and DNA from its merged rows. The sample table shows 700,000 to 850,000 distinct CDR3 sequences, and 30% to 35% are seen once. Clones ranked in the top ten supply 9.5% to 15% of the sample. No antigen has been identified for these receptors. Source: cultured CD8+ T cells from PBMCs, taken from culture after CMV antigen stimulation. The receptors stem from a human donor in good health (CMV status not recorded). Some clones in this sample may be carry-over from other donors' samples.

This clonotype was seen ten or more times. The V and J genes are TRBV7-2 and TRBJ1-2, with 8 positions matching TRBD1. This CDR3 is built from 16 residues. The germline V gene has CDR1 SGHTA and CDR2 FQGNSA. J was trimmed by 3 bases and V by 2 bases; bases with no gene match: 8. Here the CDR3 DNA reads TGTGCCAGCAGCTTACTATCGGACAGGGAATACTATGGCTACACCTTC. Its protein product is CASSLLSDREYYGYTF.

This clonotype has at least ten counts. At one boundary the junction diverges from the germline segment, which might be a read error. The chain is built from TRBV7-7 and TRBJ1-5; no clear D gene. Germline CDR1 SSHAT, CDR2 FNYEAQ (reference sequence). The CDR3 covers 16 residues. The CDR3 spells CASSLEADYSNQPQHF. The CDR3 coding sequence is TGTGCTAGCAGCTTGGAGGCGGATTATAGCAATCAGCCCCAGCATTTT.

The chain uses TRBV6-1 and TRBJ2-5; either TRBD1 or TRBD2 may fit D (6 bases each). Germline CDR1 is MNHNS and CDR2 is SASEGT. The CDR3 length is 13 residues. V was cut by 6 bases and J by 5 bases, with 13 bases left in between. The CDR3 spells CASSQKGGETQYF. The CDR3 DNA follows: TGTGCCAGCAGCCAGAAGGGGGGCGAGACCCAGTACTTC.

This clonotype was seen many times. V gene TRBV12-3 or TRBV12-4 combines with J gene TRBJ1-5; D ambiguous. V shed 5 bases and J shed 6 bases, with 8 bases lying between them. CDR3 length: 12 residues. The CDR3 DNA is TGTGCCAGCAGTCAAGGCTTTCAGCCCCAGCATTTT. Its protein product is CASSQGFQPQHF.

Only a few counts were recorded for this clonotype. The chain employs TRBV25-1 and TRBJ1-2, with D maybe TRBD1 (5 bases). CDR1 and CDR2 from the germline V gene are MGHDK and SYGVNS. There are 13 residues in the CDR3. The V gene lost 1 base and the J gene lost 8 bases, with 11 bases spanning the gap. Here the CDR3 DNA reads TGTGCCAGCAGTGAATCTGGGGCTTGGGGCTACACCTTC. This gives the protein CASSESGAWGYTF.

This chain connects TRBV19 to TRBJ2-2, with 8 bases lining up with TRBD1. This CDR3 spans 15 amino acids. The V gene's germline CDR1 is LNHDA and CDR2 SQIVND (reference sequence). J lost 5 bases, V lost 2 bases, and 4 bases had no gene match. CDR3 nucleotides: TGTGCCAGTAGTATACCGGACAGGGTAACCGGGGAGCTGTTTTTT. Residues: CASSIPDRVTGELFF. Supplemented by reference TRBV19 and TRBJ2-2, the full variable domain reads DGGITQSPKYLFRKEGQNVTLSCEQNLNHDAMYWYRQDPGQGLRLIYYSQIVNDFQKGDIAEGYSVSREKKESFPLTVTSAQKNPTAFYLCASSIPDRVTGELFFGEGSRLTVL.

The chain couples TRBV28 to TRBJ1-1, with 7 bases matching TRBD1. The germline V gene has CDR1 MDHEN and CDR2 SYDVKM. Trimming removed 4 bases from V and 1 base from J; junction bases left unmatched: 15. The CDR3 is 18 amino acids. The CDR3 spells CASSSAYQRQGRNTEAFF. The CDR3 bases are TGTGCCAGCAGTTCCGCGTACCAGAGACAGGGAAGGAACACTGAAGCTTTCTTT.

This clonotype has a count of ten or more. The chain has TRBV6-6 and TRBJ1-1; no clear D. This CDR3 region has 13 residues. The germline V gene has CDR1 MNHNY and CDR2 SVGAGI (reference sequence). The ends were cut back, 5 bases at V and 3 bases at J, with 10 bases in the middle. For the CDR3, the DNA is TGTGCCAGCAGTGGTCTCGCGTACACTGAAGCTTTCTTT. It specifies CASSGLAYTEAFF.

The rearrangement joins TRBV20-1 to TRBJ2-1, with TRBD1 matching 7 bases. V lost 0 bases, J lost 3 bases, and 11 bases stayed unmatched. Germline loops: CDR1 DFQATT, CDR2 SNEGSKA (reference sequence). The CDR3 is 17 residues long. CDR3 nucleotides: TGCAGTGCTAGAGATCGCAGCGGACAGGCGAACTACAATGAGCAGTTCTTC. Translating gives CSARDRSGQANYNEQFF.

The table lists this clonotype with a few counts. The chain joins TRBV12-3 or TRBV12-4 to TRBJ1-1, with 7 positions matching TRBD1. V lost 5 bases to trimming and J lost 7 bases; unmatched junction nucleotides: 10. The CDR3 is made up of 14 amino acids. CDR3 bases: TGTGCCAGCAGTCCGCGACAGGGTTTACTTGAAGCTTTCTTT. Translation: CASSPRQGLLEAFF.

This sequence joins TRBV12-3 or TRBV12-4 and TRBJ2-7, with D possibly TRBD2 on 5 matching bases. V lost 6 bases, J lost 4 bases, and 19 bases lay in between. This CDR3 is built from 15 residues. CDR3 sequence: CASSHLETGIYEQYF. DNA for the CDR3: TGTGCCAGCAGCCATCTAGAAACGGGGATTTACGAGCAGTACTTC.

This clonotype was counted many times. The chain employs TRBV7-6 and TRBJ2-2; D gene unclear. This CDR3 has 16 amino acids. The V and J ends lost 4 bases and 2 bases respectively, with 14 bases between them. Germline CDR1 SGHVS, CDR2 FNYEAQ. CDR3 in amino acids: CASSSLPVINTGELFF. The CDR3 DNA is TGTGCCAGCAGCTCATTGCCCGTTATAAACACCGGGGAGCTGTTTTTT.

This clonotype was observed a handful of times. V and J are TRBV7-2 and TRBJ1-1; D not resolved. CDR3 length equals 12 residues. The V end was cut by 8 bases, the J end by 4 bases, with 11 bases between. Germline CDR1 reads SGHTA; CDR2 reads FQGNSA. CDR3 coding DNA: TGTGCCAGCGGAAGAAGACTCACTGAAGCTTTCTTT. Amino acid sequence: CASGRRLTEAFF.